The 24 T cell receptor beta chains in this list originate from one sample, sequenced in a study of post-analysis software for immune sequencing data. Study results and limitations: Compared with controls, patients had more of 4 or 5 TRBV segments, including TRBV5-6, TRBV5-1 and TRBV20-1.

Their specific antigens are unknown. TCR beta libraries were prepared from cDNA with unique molecular identifiers. In TCRdb, the PCR reads were re-called with MiXCR into one record per CDR3 protein. This table has 150,000 to 200,000 distinct CDR3 sequences, about 30% appearing once. The specimen was blood. These receptor sequences come from a girl aged 5 to 17 with multiple sclerosis.

This clonotype has just a few counts. The V gene is TRBV10-3, the J gene TRBJ1-1; D is perhaps TRBD1 (6 bases). With 2 bases removed from V and 1 base from J, the gap between germline ends came to 8 bases. The CDR3 length is 14 residues. Germline lookup yields CDR1 ENHRY and CDR2 SYGVKD. CDR3 region: CAISEATGNTEAFF. Written as DNA, the CDR3 is TGTGCCATCAGTGAGGCGACAGGGAACACTGAAGCTTTCTTT.

This clonotype was detected a few times. The gene calls are TRBV14 and TRBJ2-7; 12 nucleotides agree with TRBD2. Germline lookup yields CDR1 SGHDN and CDR2 FVKESK. Trimming cost V 1 base and J 5 bases; bases outside gene matches: 12. The CDR3 loop spans 18 amino acids. The CDR3 protein is CASSQGGTSGWGFDEQYF. The CDR3 nucleotides read TGTGCCAGCAGCCAAGGGGGGACTAGCGGGTGGGGTTTCGACGAGCAGTACTTC.

Ten or more counts support this clonotype. The V and J genes are TRBV5-1 and TRBJ2-7; tentative D call: TRBD1 (5 bases). Germline V gene data show CDR1 as SGHRS and CDR2 as YFSETQ. V lost 1 base, J lost 1 base, and 9 bases lay in between. The CDR3 is made up of 14 amino acids. The CDR3 here is CASSLSAGSYEQYF. CDR3 sequence (DNA): TGCGCCAGCAGCTTGAGCGCAGGGTCCTACGAGCAGTACTTC.

This clonotype was recorded only once. At one end the junction does not follow the germline gene, possibly because of a read error. V gene TRBV3-1 combines with J gene TRBJ1-5; the D is unclear. CDR1 and CDR2 from the germline V gene are LGHDT and YNNKEL (reference sequence). There are 15 residues in the CDR3. CDR3 sequence reads: CASSQGEYSDQPQHF. The DNA of the CDR3 is TGTGCCAGCAGCCAAGGTGAATATAGCGATCAGCCCCAGCATTTT.

This clonotype was seen many times. The DNA of the CDR3 is TGCGCCAGCAGCCAAGATGTAACTAGCGGGTGGGAGACCCAGTACTTC. It encodes CASSQDVTSGWETQYF. This rearrangement joins TRBV4-1 to TRBJ2-5; 9 nucleotides line up with TRBD2. V lost 0 bases, J lost 5 bases, and 7 bases stayed unmatched. Germline CDR1 reads MGHRA; CDR2 reads YSYEKL. The CDR3 runs to 16 residues.

The gene calls are TRBV29-1 and TRBJ2-7, with D possibly TRBD1 on 6 matching bases. CDR3 size: 12 residues. CDR1 and CDR2 from the germline V gene are SQVTM and ANQGSEA. Trimming took 5 bases from V and 3 from J, leaving 11 bases between them. The chain's CDR3 is CSVLRGDYEQYF. The CDR3 nucleotides are TGCAGCGTTCTCAGGGGAGACTACGAGCAGTACTTC.

This clonotype has at least ten counts. The gene calls are TRBV6-1 and TRBJ2-1; possibly TRBD1 or TRBD2 for D (5 bases each). The CDR3 contains 14 residues. From germline, CDR1 is MNHNS and CDR2 SASEGT. The V end lost 3 bases, the J end lost 7 bases, and 13 bases lay between the germline ends. The CDR3 coding sequence is TGTGCCAGCAGTGAGGGGGTACGATCGAATGAGCAGTTCTTC. This codes for CASSEGVRSNEQFF.

This clonotype was counted between two and nine times. This chain links TRBV9 with TRBJ2-7; 11 nucleotides agree with TRBD2. The CDR3 has 15 residues. Unmatched junction bases numbered 3, after V lost 4 bases and J lost 0 bases. CDR1 is SGDLS, CDR2 YYNGEE, per germline. DNA for the CDR3: TGTGCCAGCAGCACCACTAGCGGGAGCTCCTACGAGCAGTACTTC. Its translation is CASSTTSGSSYEQYF.

The chain is built from TRBV20-1 and TRBJ2-7; 7 positions agree with TRBD2. There are 15 residues in the CDR3. CDR1 and CDR2 (germline): DFQATT, SNEGSKA (reference sequence). The J segment lost 0 bases and the V segment lost 5 bases, leaving 10 bases of the junction unmatched. The CDR3 protein is CSAPPKQRGSYEQYF. CDR3 coding DNA: TGCAGTGCTCCCCCGAAACAGCGGGGCTCCTACGAGCAGTACTTC.

This clonotype was counted a few times. The J gene is TRBJ2-2, the V gene TRBV11-2, with 12 bases that match TRBD2. With 1 base clipped from V and 3 bases from J, the junction kept 6 bases outside the gene matches. The CDR3 loop spans 18 amino acids. Germline V gene sequence: CDR1 SGHAT, CDR2 FQNNGV. CDR3: CASSLVASGRADTGELFF. The CDR3 DNA reads TGTGCCAGCAGCTTAGTTGCTAGCGGGAGGGCCGACACCGGGGAGCTGTTTTTT.

Only a few counts were recorded for this clonotype. The rearrangement joins TRBV11-1 to TRBJ2-2; 10 nucleotides match TRBD2. This CDR3 is built from 20 residues. After removal of 6 bases from V and 4 bases from J, the junction contained 20 bases not matched to a gene. Germline values: CDR1 SGHAT, CDR2 FQDESV (reference sequence). CDR3 DNA sequence: TGTGCCAGCAGTTCGCCTGAGCCCGGGACTAGCGCCTCGGGCACCGGGGAGCTGTTTTTT. It specifies CASSSPEPGTSASGTGELFF.

In regard to this clonotype: The junction departs from the called germline gene at one end, perhaps through a read error. V and J are TRBV3-1 and TRBJ2-7; 8 bases align to TRBD1. This CDR3 region has 15 residues. CDR1 is LGHDT, CDR2 YNNKEL, per germline (reference sequence). The CDR3: CASSSIRTGSGEQYF. The CDR3 coding sequence is TGTGCTAGCAGCTCAATTCGGACAGGGTCTGGGGAGCAGTACTTC.

The rearrangement joins TRBV7-2 to TRBJ2-2; the D gene is possibly TRBD2 (5 bases). Germline V CDR1 and CDR2: SGHTA, FQGNSA. This CDR3 is built from 14 residues. The ends were cut back, 0 bases at V and 4 bases at J, with 6 bases in the middle. The CDR3 region has the DNA TGTGCCAGCAGCTTAGCGGGAGTCACCGGGGAGCTGTTTTTT. It codes for CASSLAGVTGELFF.

The rearrangement joins TRBV12-3 or TRBV12-4 to TRBJ2-7, with 7 bases aligning to TRBD1. Trimming removed 3 bases from V and 4 bases from J; junction bases left unmatched: 6. The CDR3 loop spans 14 amino acids. CDR3 sequence reads: CASSFGAGGYEQYF. DNA of the CDR3: TGTGCCAGCAGTTTCGGGGCAGGGGGATACGAGCAGTACTTC.

The J gene is TRBJ1-3, the V gene TRBV19, with unresolved D. The germline V gene encodes CDR1 LNHDA and CDR2 SQIVND (reference sequence). This CDR3 spans 13 amino acids. V lost 10 bases, J lost 4 bases, and 14 bases lay in between. The CDR3 is CAIPREKGNTIYF. CDR3 in DNA: TGTGCCATTCCTAGGGAAAAGGGAAACACCATATATTTT.

This clonotype was seen at least ten times. The V call is TRBV12-3 or TRBV12-4, the J call TRBJ2-7, with TRBD2 as a possible D gene (6 bases). V was trimmed by 3 bases and J by 2 bases, leaving 23 bases between them. The CDR3 sequence is 18 residues long. CDR3 region: CASSLYRSRDATPYEQYF. CDR3 DNA: TGTGCCAGCAGTTTGTATCGATCGCGGGACGCGACCCCCTACGAGCAGTACTTC.

As to this clonotype: Likely a read error: the CDR3 ends without its conserved phenylalanine or tryptophan. CDR3 DNA sequence: TGTGCCAGCAGTTTCGGGACTAGCTCCTACGAGCAGTACTGC. Amino acid sequence: CASSFGTSSYEQYC. The chain is built from TRBV27 and TRBJ2-7; 8 bases map to TRBD2. Germline loops: CDR1 MNHEY, CDR2 SMNVEV (reference sequence). CDR3 length equals 14 residues. V shed 3 bases, J shed 0 bases, and the junction held 1 base outside the gene matches.

This clonotype was counted only a few times. The chain couples TRBV6-4 to TRBJ1-1; D remains ambiguous. CDR1 and CDR2 (germline): MRHNA, SNTAGT. Trimming left V 8 bases short and J 0 bases short, with 10 bases between. The length of the CDR3 is 13 residues. This CDR3 reads CASSATVNTEAFF. CDR3 bases: TGTGCCAGCTCCGCCACAGTGAACACTGAAGCTTTCTTT.

This clonotype was observed many times. The V and J genes are TRBV6-2 or TRBV6-3 and TRBJ2-7; D remains ambiguous. There are 15 residues in the CDR3. Trimming took 0 bases from V and 1 from J, leaving 10 bases between them. Germline-derived CDR1 and CDR2 are MNHEY and SVGEGT. This CDR3 is CASSYSMKTSYEQYF. CDR3 DNA sequence: TGTGCCAGCAGTTACTCGATGAAGACTTCCTACGAGCAGTACTTC.

This clonotype was counted many times. The chain links TRBV29-1 to TRBJ2-7; D not certain. The CDR3 sequence is 16 residues long. Germline V gene sequence: CDR1 SQVTM, CDR2 ANQGSEA. The V end was cut by 1 base, the J end by 2 bases, with 18 bases between. CDR3 region: CSVEVKEPKLTYEQYF. Written as DNA, the CDR3 is TGCAGCGTTGAAGTAAAAGAGCCGAAACTTACCTACGAGCAGTACTTC.

This clonotype was counted once. The genes are TRBV24-1 and TRBJ2-1; 10 nucleotides match TRBD2. V was pared by 5 bases and J by 9 bases, with 21 bases of the junction left unmatched. Germline V CDR1 and CDR2: KGHDR, SFDVKD. The CDR3 has 19 amino acids. CDR3 sequence reads: CATSALGTSARPLAFEQFF. The CDR3 DNA follows: TGTGCCACCAGTGCCCTCGGGACTAGCGCGAGACCCCTCGCTTTTGAGCAGTTCTTC.

This clonotype was seen once. The V and J genes are TRBV28 and TRBJ2-7, with 9 bases identical to TRBD2. From germline, CDR1 is MDHEN and CDR2 SYDVKM. The CDR3 has 17 residues. The CDR3 here is CTIPMPLFASGKYEQYF. CDR3 sequence (DNA): TGTACCATCCCGATGCCCCTGTTCGCTAGCGGGAAGTACGAGCAGTACTTC.

Concerning this clonotype itself: This clone may be a read error of a much larger clone one base away. V and J are TRBV9 and TRBJ2-4, with 12 bases identical to TRBD2. The CDR3 is 16 residues long. V shed 0 bases and J 15 bases; nucleotides not matched to a gene: 13. Germline V CDR1 and CDR2: SGDLS, YYNGEE. The CDR3 DNA follows: TGTGCCAGCAGCGTAGGGCTAGCGGGAGGGGAGGAGACCCCGTACTTC. It translates to CASSVGLAGGEETPYF.

The chain links TRBV7-8 to TRBJ2-7, with 7 bases fitting TRBD2. The CDR3 is made up of 16 amino acids. Unmatched junction bases numbered 9, after V lost 2 bases and J lost 2 bases. CDR1 is SGHVS, CDR2 FQNEAQ, per germline. The CDR3: CASSLRRLAGPYEQYF. CDR3 coding DNA: TGTGCCAGCAGCTTAAGGAGGTTAGCGGGCCCCTACGAGCAGTACTTC.